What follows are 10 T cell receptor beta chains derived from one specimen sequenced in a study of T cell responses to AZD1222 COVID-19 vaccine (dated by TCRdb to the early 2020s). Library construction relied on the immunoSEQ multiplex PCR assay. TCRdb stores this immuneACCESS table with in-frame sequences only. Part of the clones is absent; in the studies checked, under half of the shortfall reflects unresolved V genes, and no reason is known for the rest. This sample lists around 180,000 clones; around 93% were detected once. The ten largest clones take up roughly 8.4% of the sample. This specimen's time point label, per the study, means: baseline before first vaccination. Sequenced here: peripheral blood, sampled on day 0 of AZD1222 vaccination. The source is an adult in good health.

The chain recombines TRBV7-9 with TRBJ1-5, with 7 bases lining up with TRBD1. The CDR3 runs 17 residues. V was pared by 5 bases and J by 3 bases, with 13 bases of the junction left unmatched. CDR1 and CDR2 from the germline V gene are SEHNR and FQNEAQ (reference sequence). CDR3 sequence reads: CASSPWDSHLPNQPQHF. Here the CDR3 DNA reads TGTGCCAGCAGCCCTTGGGACAGCCACCTACCCAATCAGCCCCAGCATTTT.

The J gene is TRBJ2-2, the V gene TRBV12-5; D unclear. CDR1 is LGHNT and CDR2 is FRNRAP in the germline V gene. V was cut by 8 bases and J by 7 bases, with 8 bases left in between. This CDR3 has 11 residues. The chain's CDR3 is CASRGVGELFF. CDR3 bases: TGTGCTAGTCGAGGTGTCGGGGAGCTGTTTTTT.

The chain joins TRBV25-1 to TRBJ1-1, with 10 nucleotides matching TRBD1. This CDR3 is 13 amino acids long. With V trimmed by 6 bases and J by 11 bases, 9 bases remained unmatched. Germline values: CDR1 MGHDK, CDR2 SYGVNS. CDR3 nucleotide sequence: TGTGCCAGCAGCAATCCGGGACAGGGGTCGGCTTTCTTT. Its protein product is CASSNPGQGSAFF.

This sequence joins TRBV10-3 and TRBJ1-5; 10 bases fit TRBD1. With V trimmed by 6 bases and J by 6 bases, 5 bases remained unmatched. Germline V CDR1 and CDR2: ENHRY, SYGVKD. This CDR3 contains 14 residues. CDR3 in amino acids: CAISGQGEGQPQHF. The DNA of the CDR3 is TGTGCCATCAGCGGACAGGGGGAGGGTCAGCCCCAGCATTTT.

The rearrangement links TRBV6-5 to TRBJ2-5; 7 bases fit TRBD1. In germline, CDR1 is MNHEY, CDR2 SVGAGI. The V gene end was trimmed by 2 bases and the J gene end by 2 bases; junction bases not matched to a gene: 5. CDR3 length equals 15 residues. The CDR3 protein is CASSYTGTAQETQYF. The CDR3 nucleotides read TGTGCCAGCAGTTACACAGGGACAGCTCAAGAGACCCAGTACTTC.

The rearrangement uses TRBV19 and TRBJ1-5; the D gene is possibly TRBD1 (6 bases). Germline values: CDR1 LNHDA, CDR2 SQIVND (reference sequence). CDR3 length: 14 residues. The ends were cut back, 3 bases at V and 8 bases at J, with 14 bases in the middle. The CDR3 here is CASSIAGGDKPQHF. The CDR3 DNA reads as TGTGCCAGTAGTATTGCGGGGGGGGACAAGCCCCAGCATTTT.

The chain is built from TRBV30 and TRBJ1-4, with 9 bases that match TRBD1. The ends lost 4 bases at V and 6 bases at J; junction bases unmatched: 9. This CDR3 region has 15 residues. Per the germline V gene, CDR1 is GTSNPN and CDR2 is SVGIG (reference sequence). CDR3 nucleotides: TGTGCCTGGAATCCCGGACAGGGGAGAGATGAAAAACTGTTTTTT. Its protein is CAWNPGQGRDEKLFF.

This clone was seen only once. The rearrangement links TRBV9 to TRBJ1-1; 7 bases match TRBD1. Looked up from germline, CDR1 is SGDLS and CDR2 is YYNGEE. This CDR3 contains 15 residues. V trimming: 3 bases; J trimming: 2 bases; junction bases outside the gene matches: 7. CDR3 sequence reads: CASSEGAGRNTEAFF. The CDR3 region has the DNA TGTGCCAGCAGCGAGGGGGCAGGGAGAAACACTGAAGCTTTCTTT.

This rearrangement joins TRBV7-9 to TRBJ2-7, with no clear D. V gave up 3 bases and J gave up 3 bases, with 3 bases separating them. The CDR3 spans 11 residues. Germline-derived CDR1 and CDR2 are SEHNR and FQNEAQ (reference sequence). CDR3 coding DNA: TGTGCCAGCAGCTTGGACTACGAGCAGTACTTC. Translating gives CASSLDYEQYF.

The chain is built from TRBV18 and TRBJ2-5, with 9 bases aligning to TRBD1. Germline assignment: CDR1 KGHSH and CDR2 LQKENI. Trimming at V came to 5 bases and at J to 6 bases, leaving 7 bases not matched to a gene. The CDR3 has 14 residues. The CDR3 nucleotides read TGTGCCAGCTCAGCTACAGGGGGCAGGCAGACCCAGTACTTC. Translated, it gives CASSATGGRQTQYF.